This T cell receptor (beta chain) was obtained from a study of blood T cells in healthy people across ages. The CDR3 is made up of 15 amino acids. Germline loops: CDR1 MDHEN, CDR2 SYDVKM. This clonotype showed up just a few times. An end of the junction does not agree with germline; a read error may underlie this. It was with a sample-barcoded 5' primer and a J-beta primer mix that a second PCR of roughly 6 to 12 cycles was run. Every cDNA molecule bore a tag from a template-switch adaptor containing 12 random nucleotides. One entry per CDR3 protein results from TCRdb running MiXCR on the 5' RACE reads. The sample lists hundreds of thousands of distinct CDR3 sequences, 20% to 30% occurring once. These records were also assigned to another study, of T cells of mothers and their children.

Sequenced material: blood. The TCR was taken from a boy younger than 18 in good health. The chain recombines TRBV28 with TRBJ2-5; 11 bases agree with TRBD2. In DNA form, the CDR3 reads TGTGCCAGCAGCCCACTAGCGGGGGTGGAAGAGACCCAGTGCTTC. The encoded protein is CASSPLAGVEETQCF.